This T cell receptor beta chain came from a study of PD-L1 blockade in urothelial cancer. Background on the study: Male sex and bladder-origin urothelial cancer were recorded for about nine tenths of the roughly 29 patients. The median T cell count in blood samples was more than 110,000.

Sequencing used immunoSEQ multiplex PCR; TCRdb keeps in-frame clones, though not all of them. This sample has about 91,000 clones, with 90% found just once. This clone appeared a single time. What it binds is not known. This CDR3 is 13 amino acids long. Germline V gene data show CDR1 as MNHNS and CDR2 as SASEGT. V was cut by 4 bases and J by 8 bases, with 14 bases left in between. Study-wide results and caveats: Pretreatment TCR clonality in blood, when below the median, was predictive of better survival.

The material sequenced was PBMCs, taken around atezolizumab (anti-PD-L1) treatment. This clonotype was obtained from a man between 60 and 75 years old with urothelial cancer. This chain links TRBV6-1 with TRBJ1-1, with D tentatively TRBD1 (5 bases). The CDR3 region is CASSVDLTAEAFF. The CDR3 coding sequence is TGTGCCAGCAGTGTTGATTTGACAGCCGAAGCTTTCTTT.